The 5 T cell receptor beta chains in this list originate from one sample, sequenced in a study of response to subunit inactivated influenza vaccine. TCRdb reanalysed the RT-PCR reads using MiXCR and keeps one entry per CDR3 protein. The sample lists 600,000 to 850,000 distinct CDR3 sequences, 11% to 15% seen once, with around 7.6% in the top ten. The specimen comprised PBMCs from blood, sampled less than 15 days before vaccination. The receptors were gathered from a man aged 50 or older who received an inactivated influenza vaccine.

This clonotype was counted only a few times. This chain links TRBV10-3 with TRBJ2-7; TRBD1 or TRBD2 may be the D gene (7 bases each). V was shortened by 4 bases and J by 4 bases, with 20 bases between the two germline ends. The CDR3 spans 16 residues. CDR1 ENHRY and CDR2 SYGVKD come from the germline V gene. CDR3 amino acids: CAISGPGEGALYEQYF. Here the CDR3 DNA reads TGTGCCATCAGTGGACCGGGGGAGGGGGCCTTATACGAGCAGTACTTC.

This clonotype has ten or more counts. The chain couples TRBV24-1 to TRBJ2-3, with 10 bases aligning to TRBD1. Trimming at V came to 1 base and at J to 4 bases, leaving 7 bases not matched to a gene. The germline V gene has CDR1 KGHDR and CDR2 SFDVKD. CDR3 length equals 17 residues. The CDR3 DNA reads TGTGCCACCAGTGATTTATTCGGGACAGGGGCGGCAGATACGCAGTATTTT. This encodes CATSDLFGTGAADTQYF.

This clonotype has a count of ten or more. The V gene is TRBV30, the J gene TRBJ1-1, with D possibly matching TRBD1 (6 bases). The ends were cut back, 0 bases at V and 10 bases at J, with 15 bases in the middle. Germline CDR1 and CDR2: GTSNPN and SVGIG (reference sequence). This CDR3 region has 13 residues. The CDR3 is CAWSVTGTNVAFF. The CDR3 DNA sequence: TGTGCCTGGAGTGTAACCGGGACAAACGTAGCTTTCTTT.

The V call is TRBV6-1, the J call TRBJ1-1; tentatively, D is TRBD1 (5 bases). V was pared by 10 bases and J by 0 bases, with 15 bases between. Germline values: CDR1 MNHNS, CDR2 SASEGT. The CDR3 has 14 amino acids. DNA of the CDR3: TGTGCCACCGAGCCAGGGACGGTGAACACTGAAGCTTTCTTT. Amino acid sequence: CATEPGTVNTEAFF.

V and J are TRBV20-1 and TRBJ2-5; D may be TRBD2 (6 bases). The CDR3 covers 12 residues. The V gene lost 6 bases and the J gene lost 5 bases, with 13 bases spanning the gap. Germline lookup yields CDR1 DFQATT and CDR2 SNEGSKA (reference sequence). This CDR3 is CSAQSSGETQYF. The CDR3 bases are TGCAGTGCCCAGAGCAGCGGGGAGACCCAGTACTTC.